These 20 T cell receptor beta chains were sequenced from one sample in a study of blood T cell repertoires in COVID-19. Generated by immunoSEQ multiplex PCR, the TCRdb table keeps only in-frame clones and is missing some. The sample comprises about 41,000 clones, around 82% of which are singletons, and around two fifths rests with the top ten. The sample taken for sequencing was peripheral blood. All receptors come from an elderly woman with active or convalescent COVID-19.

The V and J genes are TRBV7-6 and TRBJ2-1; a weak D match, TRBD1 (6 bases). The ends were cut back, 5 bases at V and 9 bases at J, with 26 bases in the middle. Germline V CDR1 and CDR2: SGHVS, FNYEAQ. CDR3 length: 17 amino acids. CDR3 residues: CASSLRNYSDRFVEQFF. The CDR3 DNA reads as TGTGCCAGCAGCCTCCGGAACTACTCAGACAGGTTTGTTGAGCAGTTCTTC. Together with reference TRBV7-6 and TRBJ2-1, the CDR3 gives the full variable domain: GAGVSQSPRYKVTKRGQDVALRCDPISGHVSLYWYRQALGQGPEFLTYFNYEAQQDKSGLPNDRFSAERPEGSISTLTIQRTEQRDSAMYRCASSLRNYSDRFVEQFFGPGTRLTVL.

CDR3 bases: TGTGCCAGCTCCCTCCGACGGGGACTAGCGGGAGTAGCAGATACGCAGTATTTT. Residues: CASSLRRGLAGVADTQYF. The chain combines TRBV27 with TRBJ2-3; 14 bases are a match to TRBD2. Germline V gives CDR1 MNHEY, CDR2 SMNVEV (reference sequence). V shed 8 bases, J shed 4 bases, and the junction held 14 bases outside the gene matches. This CDR3 region has 18 residues.

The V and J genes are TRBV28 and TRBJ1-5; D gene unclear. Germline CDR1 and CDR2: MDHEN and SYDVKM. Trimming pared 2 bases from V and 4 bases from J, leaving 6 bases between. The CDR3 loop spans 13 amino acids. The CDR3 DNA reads TGTGCCAGCAGTTTAGCCAGAAATCAGCCCCAGCATTTT. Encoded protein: CASSLARNQPQHF.

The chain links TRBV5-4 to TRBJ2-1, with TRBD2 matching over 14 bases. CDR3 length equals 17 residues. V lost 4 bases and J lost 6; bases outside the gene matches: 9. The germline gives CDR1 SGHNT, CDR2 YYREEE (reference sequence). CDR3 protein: CASSPSGLAGVGNEQFF. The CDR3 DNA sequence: TGTGCCAGCAGCCCCTCGGGACTAGCGGGAGTTGGCAATGAGCAGTTCTTC.

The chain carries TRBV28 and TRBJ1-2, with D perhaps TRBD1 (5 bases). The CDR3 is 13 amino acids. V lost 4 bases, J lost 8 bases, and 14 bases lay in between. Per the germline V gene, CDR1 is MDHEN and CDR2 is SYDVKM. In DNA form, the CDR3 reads TGTGCCAGCAGTTCCGAATCAGGGAACGGCTACACCTTC. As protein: CASSSESGNGYTF.

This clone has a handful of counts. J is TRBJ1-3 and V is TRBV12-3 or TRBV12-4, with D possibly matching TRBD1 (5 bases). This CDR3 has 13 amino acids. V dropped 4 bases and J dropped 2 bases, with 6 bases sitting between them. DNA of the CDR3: TGTGCCAGCAGTTCCAGGGCTGGAAACACCATATATTTT. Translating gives CASSSRAGNTIYF.

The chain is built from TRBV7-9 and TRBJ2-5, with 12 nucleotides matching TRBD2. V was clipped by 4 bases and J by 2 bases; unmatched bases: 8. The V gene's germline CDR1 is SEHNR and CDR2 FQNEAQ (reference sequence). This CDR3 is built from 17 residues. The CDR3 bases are TGTGCCAGCAGCTCAGCTCGACTAGCGGGGGATCAAGAGACCCAGTACTTC. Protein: CASSSARLAGDQETQYF.

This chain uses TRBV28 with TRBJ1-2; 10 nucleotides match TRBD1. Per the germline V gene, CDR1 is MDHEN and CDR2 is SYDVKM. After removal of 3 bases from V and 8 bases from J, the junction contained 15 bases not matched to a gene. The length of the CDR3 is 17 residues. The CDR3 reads CASSFAGQGIMMRGYTF. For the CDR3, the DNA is TGTGCCAGCAGTTTTGCGGGACAGGGGATTATGATGAGGGGCTACACCTTC.

The CDR3 coding sequence is TGTGCCAGCAGTTTGGCGGGAGACATGGCCTACGAGCAGTACTTC. It translates to CASSLAGDMAYEQYF. The chain recombines TRBV28 with TRBJ2-7, with 7 bases fitting TRBD2. This CDR3 has 15 residues. Germline V gene lookup returns CDR1 MDHEN and CDR2 SYDVKM. The V gene end was trimmed by 3 bases and the J gene end by 2 bases; junction bases not matched to a gene: 7.

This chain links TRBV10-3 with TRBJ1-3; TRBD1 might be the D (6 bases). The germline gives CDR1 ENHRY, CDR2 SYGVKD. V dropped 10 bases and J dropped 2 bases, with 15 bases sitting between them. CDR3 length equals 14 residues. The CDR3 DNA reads TGTGCCACCCACGGGGGGGCTACTGGAAACACCATATATTTT. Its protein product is CATHGGATGNTIYF.

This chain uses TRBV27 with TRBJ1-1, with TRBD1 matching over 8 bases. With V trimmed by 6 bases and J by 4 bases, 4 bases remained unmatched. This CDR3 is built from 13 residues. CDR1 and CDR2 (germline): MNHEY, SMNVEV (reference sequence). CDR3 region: CASSYTGGTEAFF. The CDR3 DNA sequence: TGTGCCAGCAGCTATACAGGGGGCACTGAAGCTTTCTTT.

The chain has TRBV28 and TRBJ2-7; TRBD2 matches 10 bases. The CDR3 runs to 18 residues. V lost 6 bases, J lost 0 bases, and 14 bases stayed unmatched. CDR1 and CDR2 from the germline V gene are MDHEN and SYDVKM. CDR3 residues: CASRKTSGAAPSSYEQYF. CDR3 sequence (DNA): TGTGCCAGCAGAAAAACTAGCGGGGCCGCCCCCAGCTCCTACGAGCAGTACTTC.

The CDR3 sequence is CASSLGGSTEAFF. CDR3 DNA: TGTGCCAGCAGCCTGGGAGGCTCCACTGAAGCTTTCTTT. The gene calls are TRBV3-1 (or the pseudogene TRBV3-2) and TRBJ1-1, with no clear D. The CDR3 length is 13 residues. Trimming cost V 4 bases and J 4 bases, with 10 bases left between them. Looked up from germline, CDR1 is LGHDT and CDR2 is YNNKEL (reference sequence).

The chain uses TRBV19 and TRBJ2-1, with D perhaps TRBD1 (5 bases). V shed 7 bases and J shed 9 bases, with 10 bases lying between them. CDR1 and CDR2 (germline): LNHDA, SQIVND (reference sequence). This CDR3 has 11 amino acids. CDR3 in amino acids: CASIGRGEQFF. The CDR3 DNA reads TGTGCCAGTATAGGTAGGGGTGAGCAGTTCTTC.

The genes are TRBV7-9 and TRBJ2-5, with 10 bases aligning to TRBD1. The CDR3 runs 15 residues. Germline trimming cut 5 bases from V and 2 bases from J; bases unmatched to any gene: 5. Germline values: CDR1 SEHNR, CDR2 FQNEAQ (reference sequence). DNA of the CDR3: TGTGCCAGCAGCCTCCAGGGACAGGGGCAAGAGACCCAGTACTTC. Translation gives CASSLQGQGQETQYF.

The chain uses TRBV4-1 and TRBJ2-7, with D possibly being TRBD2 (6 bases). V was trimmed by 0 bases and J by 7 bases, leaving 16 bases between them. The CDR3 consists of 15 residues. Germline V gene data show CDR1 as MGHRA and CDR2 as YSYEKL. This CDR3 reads CASSQERTGVREQYF. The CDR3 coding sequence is TGCGCCAGCAGCCAAGAGAGGACGGGAGTGCGGGAGCAGTACTTC.

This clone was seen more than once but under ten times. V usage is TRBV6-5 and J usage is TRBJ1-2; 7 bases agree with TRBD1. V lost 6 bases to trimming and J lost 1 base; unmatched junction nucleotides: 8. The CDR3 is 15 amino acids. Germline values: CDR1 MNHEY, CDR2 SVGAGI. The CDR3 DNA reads TGTGCCAGCAGGCGGGACAGCTACTTTAACTATGGCTACACCTTC. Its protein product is CASRRDSYFNYGYTF.

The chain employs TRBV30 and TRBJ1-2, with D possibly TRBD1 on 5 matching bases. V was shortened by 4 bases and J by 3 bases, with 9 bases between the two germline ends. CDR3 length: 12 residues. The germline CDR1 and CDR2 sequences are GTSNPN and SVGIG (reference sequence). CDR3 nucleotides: TGTGCCTGGAATCCGGGGGACTATGGCTACACCTTC. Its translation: CAWNPGDYGYTF.

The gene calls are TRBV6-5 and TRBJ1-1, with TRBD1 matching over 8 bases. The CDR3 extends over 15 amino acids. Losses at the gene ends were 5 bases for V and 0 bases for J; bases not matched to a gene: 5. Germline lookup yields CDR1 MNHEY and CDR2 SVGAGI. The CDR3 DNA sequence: TGTGCCAGCAGTACTGGACAGGGTTTGAACACTGAAGCTTTCTTT. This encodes CASSTGQGLNTEAFF.

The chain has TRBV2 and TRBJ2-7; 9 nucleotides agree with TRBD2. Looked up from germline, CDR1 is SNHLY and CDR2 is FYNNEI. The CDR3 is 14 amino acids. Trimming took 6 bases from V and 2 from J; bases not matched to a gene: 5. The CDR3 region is CASSGGTSPYEQYF. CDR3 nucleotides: TGTGCCAGCAGCGGAGGGACTAGCCCCTACGAGCAGTACTTC.